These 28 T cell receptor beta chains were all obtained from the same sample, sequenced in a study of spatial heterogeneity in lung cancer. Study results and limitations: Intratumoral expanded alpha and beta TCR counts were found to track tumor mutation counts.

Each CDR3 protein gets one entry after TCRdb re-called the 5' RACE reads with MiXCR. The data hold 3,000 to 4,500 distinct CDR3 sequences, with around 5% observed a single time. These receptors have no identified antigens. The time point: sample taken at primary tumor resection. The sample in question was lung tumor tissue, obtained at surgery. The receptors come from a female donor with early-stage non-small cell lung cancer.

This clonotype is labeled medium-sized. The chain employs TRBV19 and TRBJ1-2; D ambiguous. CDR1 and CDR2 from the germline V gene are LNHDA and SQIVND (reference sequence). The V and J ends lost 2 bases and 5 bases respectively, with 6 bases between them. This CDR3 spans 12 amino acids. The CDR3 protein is CASSISVYGYTF. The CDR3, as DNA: TGTGCCAGTAGTATATCCGTTTATGGCTACACCTTC.

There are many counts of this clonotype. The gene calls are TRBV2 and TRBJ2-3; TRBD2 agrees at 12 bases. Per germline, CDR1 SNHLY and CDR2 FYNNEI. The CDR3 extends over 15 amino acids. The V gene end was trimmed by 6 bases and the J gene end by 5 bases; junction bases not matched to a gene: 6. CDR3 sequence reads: CASRLAGGQRDTQYF. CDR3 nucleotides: TGTGCCAGCAGACTAGCGGGGGGCCAGAGAGATACGCAGTATTTT.

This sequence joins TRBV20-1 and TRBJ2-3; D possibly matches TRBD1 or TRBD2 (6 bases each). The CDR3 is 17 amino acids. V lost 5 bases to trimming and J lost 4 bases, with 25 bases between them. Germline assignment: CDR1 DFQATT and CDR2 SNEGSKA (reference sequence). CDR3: CSASLAPGGGDADTQYF. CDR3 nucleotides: TGCAGTGCTTCTCTAGCGCCCGGAGGGGGTGACGCAGATACGCAGTATTTT.

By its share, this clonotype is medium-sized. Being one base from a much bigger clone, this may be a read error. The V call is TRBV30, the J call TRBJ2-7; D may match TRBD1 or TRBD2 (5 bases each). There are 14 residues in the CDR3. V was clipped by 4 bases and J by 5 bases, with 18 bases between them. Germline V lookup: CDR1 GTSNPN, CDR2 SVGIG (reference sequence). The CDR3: CAWNRPGTPNEQYF. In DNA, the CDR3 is TGTGCCTGGAACCGACCCGGGACGCCCAACGAGCAGTACTTC.

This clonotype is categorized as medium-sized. CDR3 in DNA: TGTGCCAGCAGTCCAGGGGCCTCTACACTGAACACTGAAGCTTTCTTT. This gives the protein CASSPGASTLNTEAFF. The V call is TRBV7-9, the J call TRBJ1-1; TRBD1 might be the D (6 bases). The V end was cut by 6 bases, the J end by 0 bases, with 17 bases between. The CDR3 runs 16 residues. Germline V CDR1 and CDR2: SEHNR, FQNEAQ (reference sequence).

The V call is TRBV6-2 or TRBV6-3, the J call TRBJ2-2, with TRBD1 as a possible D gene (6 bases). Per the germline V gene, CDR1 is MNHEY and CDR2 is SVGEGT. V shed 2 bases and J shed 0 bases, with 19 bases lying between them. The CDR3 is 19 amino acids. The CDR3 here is CASSYPGQRRYSNTGELFF. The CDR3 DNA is TGTGCCAGCAGTTACCCGGGACAAAGAAGGTACTCGAACACCGGGGAGCTGTTTTTT.

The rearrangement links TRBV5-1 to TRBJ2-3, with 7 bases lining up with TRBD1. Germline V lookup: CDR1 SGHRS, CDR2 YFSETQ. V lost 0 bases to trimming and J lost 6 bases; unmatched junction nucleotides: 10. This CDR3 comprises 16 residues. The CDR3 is CASSLVGTDKTDTQYF. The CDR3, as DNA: TGCGCCAGCAGCTTGGTTGGGACAGACAAAACTGATACGCAGTATTTT.

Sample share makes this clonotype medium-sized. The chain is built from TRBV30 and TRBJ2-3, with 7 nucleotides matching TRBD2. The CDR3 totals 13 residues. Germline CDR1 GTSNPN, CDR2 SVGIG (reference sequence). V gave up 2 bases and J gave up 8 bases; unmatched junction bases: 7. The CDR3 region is CAWSPASGGTQYF. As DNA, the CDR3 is TGTGCCTGGAGTCCTGCTAGCGGCGGTACGCAGTATTTT.

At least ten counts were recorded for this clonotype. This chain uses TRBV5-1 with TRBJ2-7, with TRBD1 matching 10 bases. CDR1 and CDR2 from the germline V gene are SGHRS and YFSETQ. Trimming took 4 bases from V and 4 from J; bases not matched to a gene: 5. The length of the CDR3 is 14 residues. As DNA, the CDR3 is TGCGCCAGCAGCGTGACAGGGGGCGTATACGAGCAGTACTTC. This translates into CASSVTGGVYEQYF.

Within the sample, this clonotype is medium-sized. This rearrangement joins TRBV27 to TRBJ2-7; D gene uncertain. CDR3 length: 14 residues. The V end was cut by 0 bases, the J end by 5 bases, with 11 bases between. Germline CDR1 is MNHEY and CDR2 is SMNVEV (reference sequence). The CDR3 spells CASSLSYSSHEQYF. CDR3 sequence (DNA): TGTGCCAGCAGTTTATCGTATTCGTCCCACGAGCAGTACTTC.

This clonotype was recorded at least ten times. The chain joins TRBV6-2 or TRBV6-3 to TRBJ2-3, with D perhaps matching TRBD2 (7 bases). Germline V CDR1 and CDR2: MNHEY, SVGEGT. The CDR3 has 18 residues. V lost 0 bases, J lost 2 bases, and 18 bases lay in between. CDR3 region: CASSYSSIRRGPTDTQYF. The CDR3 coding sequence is TGTGCCAGCAGTTACTCCTCAATCAGGCGGGGGCCCACAGATACGCAGTATTTT.

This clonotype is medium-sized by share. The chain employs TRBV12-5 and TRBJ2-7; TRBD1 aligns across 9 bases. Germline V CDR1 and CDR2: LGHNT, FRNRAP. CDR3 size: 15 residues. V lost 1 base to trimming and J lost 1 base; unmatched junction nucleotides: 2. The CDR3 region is CASGLAGQGSYEQYF. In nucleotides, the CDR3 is TGTGCTAGTGGTTTGGCCGGACAGGGGTCCTACGAGCAGTACTTC.

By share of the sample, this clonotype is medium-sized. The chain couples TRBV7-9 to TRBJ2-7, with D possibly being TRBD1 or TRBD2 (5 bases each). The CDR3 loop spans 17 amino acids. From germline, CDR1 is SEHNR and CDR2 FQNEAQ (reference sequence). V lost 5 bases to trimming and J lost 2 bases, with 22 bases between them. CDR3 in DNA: TGTGCCAGCAGCGCACATACACCCGGGGACCGGCCCTACGAGCAGTACTTC. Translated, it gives CASSAHTPGDRPYEQYF.

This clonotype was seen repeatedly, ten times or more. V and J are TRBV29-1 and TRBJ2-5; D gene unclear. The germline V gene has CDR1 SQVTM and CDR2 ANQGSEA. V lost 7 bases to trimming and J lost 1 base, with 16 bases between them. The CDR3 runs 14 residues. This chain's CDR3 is CSADNRPVQETQYF. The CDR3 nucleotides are TGCAGCGCGGATAATCGCCCGGTCCAAGAGACCCAGTACTTC. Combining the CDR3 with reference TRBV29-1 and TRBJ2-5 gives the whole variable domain SAVISQKPSRDICQRGTSLTIQCQVDSQVTMMFWYRQQPGQSLTLIATANQGSEATYESGFVIDKFPISRPNLTFSTLTVSNMSPEDSSIYLCSADNRPVQETQYFGPGTRLLVL.

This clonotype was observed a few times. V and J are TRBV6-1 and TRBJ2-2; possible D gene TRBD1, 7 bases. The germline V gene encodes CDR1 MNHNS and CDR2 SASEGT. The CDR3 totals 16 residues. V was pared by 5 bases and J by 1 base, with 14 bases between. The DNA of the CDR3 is TGTGCCAGCAGTTTTTCCAGGGGGGAGAACACCGGGGAGCTGTTTTTT. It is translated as CASSFSRGENTGELFF.

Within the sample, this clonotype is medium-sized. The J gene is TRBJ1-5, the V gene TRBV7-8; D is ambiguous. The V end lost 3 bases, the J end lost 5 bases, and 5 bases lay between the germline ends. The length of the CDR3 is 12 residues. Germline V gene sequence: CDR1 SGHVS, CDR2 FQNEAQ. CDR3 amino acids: CASSFLHQPQHF. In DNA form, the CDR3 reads TGTGCCAGCAGCTTTCTCCATCAGCCCCAGCATTTT.

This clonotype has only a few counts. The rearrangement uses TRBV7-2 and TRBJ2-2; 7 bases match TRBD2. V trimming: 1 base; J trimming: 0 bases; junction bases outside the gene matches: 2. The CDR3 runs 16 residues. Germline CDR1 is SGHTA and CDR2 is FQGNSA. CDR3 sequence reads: CASSLGLAANTGELFF. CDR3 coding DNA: TGTGCCAGCAGCTTAGGACTAGCCGCGAACACCGGGGAGCTGTTTTTT.

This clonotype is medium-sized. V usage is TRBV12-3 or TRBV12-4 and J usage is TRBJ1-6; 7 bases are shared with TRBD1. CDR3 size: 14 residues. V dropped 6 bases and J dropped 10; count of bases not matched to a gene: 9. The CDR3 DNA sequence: TGTGCCAGCAGGAACACAGGGGAGCACTCACCCCTCCACTTT. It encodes CASRNTGEHSPLHF.

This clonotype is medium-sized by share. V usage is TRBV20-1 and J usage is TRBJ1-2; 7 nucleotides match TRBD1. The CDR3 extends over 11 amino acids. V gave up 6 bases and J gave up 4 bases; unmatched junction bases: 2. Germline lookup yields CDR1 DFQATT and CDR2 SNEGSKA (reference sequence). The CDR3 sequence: CSAAGGYGYTF. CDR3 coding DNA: TGCAGTGCCGCAGGGGGCTATGGCTACACCTTC.

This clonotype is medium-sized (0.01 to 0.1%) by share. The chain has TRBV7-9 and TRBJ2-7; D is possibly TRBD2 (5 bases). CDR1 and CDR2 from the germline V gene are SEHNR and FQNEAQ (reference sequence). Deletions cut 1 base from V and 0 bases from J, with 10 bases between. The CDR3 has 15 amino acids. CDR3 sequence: CASSLELAHSYEQYF. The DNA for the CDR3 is TGTGCCAGCAGCTTAGAGCTAGCACACTCCTACGAGCAGTACTTC. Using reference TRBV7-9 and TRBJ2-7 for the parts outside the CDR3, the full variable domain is DTGVSQNPRHKITKRGQNVTFRCDPISEHNRLYWYRQTLGQGPEFLTYFQNEAQLEKSRLLSDRFSAERPKGSFSTLEIQRTEQGDSAMYLCASSLELAHSYEQYFGPGTRLTVT.

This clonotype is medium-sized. The CDR3 spells CASSYSEVTEAFF. DNA for the CDR3: TGTGCCAGCAGTTACTCGGAGGTCACTGAAGCTTTCTTT. The J gene is TRBJ1-1, the V gene TRBV6-5; D gene ambiguous. The V and J ends lost 0 bases and 4 bases respectively, with 6 bases between them. The CDR3 totals 13 residues. Germline V gene lookup returns CDR1 MNHEY and CDR2 SVGAGI.

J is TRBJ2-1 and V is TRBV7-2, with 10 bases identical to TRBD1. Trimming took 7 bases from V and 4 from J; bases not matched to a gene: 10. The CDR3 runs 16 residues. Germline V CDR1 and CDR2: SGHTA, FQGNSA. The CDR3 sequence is CASNTLTGGRYNEQFF. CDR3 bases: TGTGCCAGCAACACCCTGACAGGGGGCAGGTACAATGAGCAGTTCTTC.

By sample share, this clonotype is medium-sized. CDR3 coding DNA: TGTGCCAGCAGCTTTCTGCGGGGCCACGAGCAGTACTTC. Translated, it gives CASSFLRGHEQYF. The chain couples TRBV5-6 to TRBJ2-7, with D possibly matching TRBD2 (6 bases). The CDR3 consists of 13 residues. Germline V gives CDR1 SGHDT, CDR2 YYEEEE. V lost 2 bases, J lost 5 bases, and 11 bases lay in between.

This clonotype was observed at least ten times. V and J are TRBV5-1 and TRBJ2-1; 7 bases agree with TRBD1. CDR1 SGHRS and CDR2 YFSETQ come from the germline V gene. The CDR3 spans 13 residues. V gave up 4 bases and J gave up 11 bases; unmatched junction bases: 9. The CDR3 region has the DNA TGCGCCAGCAGCCCCGAAGACAGGGCTAAGCAGTTCTTC. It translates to CASSPEDRAKQFF.

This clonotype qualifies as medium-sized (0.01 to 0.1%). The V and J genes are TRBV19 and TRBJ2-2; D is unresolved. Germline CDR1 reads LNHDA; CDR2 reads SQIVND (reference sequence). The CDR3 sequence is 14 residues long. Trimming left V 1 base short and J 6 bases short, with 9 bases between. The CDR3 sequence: CASSIGRMAGELFF. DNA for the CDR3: TGTGCCAGTAGTATAGGCAGGATGGCCGGGGAGCTGTTTTTT.

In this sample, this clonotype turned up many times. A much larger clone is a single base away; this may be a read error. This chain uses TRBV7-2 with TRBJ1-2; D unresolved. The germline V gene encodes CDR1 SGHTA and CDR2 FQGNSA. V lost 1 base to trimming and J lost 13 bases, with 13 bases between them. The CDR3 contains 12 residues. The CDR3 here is CASSLGPLGVTF. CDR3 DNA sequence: TGTGCCAGCAGCTTAGGGCCCCTCGGTGTCACCTTC. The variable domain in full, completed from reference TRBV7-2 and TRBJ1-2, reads GAGVSQSPSNKVTEKGKDVELRCDPISGHTALYWYRQSLGQGLEFLIYFQGNSAPDKSGLPSDRFSAERTGGSVSTLTIQRTQQEDSAVYLCASSLGPLGVTFGSGTRLTVV.

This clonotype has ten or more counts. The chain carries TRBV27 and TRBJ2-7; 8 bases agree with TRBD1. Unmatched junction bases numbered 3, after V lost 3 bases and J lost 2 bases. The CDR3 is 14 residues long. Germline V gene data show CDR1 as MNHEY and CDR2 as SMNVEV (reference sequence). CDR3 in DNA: TGTGCCAGCAGTTTCGGCAGGGGGCCCTACGAGCAGTACTTC. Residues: CASSFGRGPYEQYF.

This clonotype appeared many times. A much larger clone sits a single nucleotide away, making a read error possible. CDR3 protein: CASSGYRGSDNEQFF. In DNA, the CDR3 is TGTGCCAGCAGCGGGTACAGGGGGAGTGACAATGAGCAGTTCTTC. This chain links TRBV9 with TRBJ2-1; 8 positions agree with TRBD1. CDR1 is SGDLS, CDR2 YYNGEE, per germline. The CDR3 sequence is 15 residues long. Losses at the gene ends were 3 bases for V and 5 bases for J; bases not matched to a gene: 7.